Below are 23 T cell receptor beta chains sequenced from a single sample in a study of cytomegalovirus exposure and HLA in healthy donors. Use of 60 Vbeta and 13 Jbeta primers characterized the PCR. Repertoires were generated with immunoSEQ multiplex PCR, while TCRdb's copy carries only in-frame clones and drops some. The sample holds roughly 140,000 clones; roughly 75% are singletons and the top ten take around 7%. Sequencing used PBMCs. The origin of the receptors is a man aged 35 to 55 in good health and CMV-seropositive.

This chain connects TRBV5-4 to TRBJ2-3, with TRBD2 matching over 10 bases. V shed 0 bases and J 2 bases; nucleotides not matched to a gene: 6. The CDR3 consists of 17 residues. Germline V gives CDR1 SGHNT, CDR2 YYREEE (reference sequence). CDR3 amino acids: CASSLDGLAVNTDTQYF. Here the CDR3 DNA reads TGTGCCAGCAGCTTGGATGGACTAGCGGTAAACACAGATACGCAGTATTTT.

Written as DNA, the CDR3 is TGTGCCAGCAGTTGGGCAGGGGATTACGAGCAGTACTTC. It yields the protein CASSWAGDYEQYF. This rearrangement joins TRBV27 to TRBJ2-7; possible D gene TRBD1, 6 bases. The CDR3 covers 13 residues. Germline lookup yields CDR1 MNHEY and CDR2 SMNVEV (reference sequence). V lost 4 bases to trimming and J lost 4 bases, with 11 bases between them.

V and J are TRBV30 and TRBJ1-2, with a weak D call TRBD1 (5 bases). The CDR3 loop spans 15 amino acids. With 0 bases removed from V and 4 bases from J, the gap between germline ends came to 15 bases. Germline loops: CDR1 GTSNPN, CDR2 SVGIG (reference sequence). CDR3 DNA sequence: TGTGCCTGGAGTGTCGGACACCTGGTATTCTATGGCTACACCTTC. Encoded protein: CAWSVGHLVFYGYTF.

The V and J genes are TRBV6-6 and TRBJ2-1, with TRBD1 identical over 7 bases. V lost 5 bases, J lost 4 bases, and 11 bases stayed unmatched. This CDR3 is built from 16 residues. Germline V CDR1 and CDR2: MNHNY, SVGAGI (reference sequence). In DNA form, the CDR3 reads TGTGCCAGCAGTGCTACCCTCGGGACAGCTTACAATGAGCAGTTCTTC. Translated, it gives CASSATLGTAYNEQFF.

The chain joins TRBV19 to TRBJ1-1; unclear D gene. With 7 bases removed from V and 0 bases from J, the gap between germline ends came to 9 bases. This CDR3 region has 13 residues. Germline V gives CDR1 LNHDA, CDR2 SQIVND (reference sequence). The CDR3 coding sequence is TGTGCCAGTACCTCCAGTCTGAACACTGAAGCTTTCTTT. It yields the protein CASTSSLNTEAFF.

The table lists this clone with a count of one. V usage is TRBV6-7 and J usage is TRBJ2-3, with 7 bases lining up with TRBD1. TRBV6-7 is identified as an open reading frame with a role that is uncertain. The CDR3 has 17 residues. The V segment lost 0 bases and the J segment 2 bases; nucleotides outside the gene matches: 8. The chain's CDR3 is CASSYSGRQGLTDTQYF. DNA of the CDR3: TGTGCCAGCAGTTACTCGGGCAGACAGGGCCTCACAGATACGCAGTATTTT.

This chain's CDR3 is CASSPRGRNTEAFF. CDR3 nucleotide sequence: TGTGCCAGCAGCCCCAGGGGGAGAAACACTGAAGCTTTCTTT. The rearrangement links TRBV2 to TRBJ1-1, with 7 bases lining up with TRBD1. The CDR3 runs 14 residues. Per the germline V gene, CDR1 is SNHLY and CDR2 is FYNNEI. V gave up 6 bases and J gave up 2 bases; unmatched junction bases: 6.

The chain's CDR3 is CASSPRWTSGGYEQFF. Written as DNA, the CDR3 is TGTGCCAGCTCACCACGATGGACTAGCGGGGGGTATGAGCAGTTCTTC. V usage is TRBV18 and J usage is TRBJ2-1; 14 bases agree with TRBD2. V gave up 1 base and J gave up 8 bases; unmatched junction bases: 4. CDR1 and CDR2 (germline): KGHSH, LQKENI. This CDR3 contains 16 residues.

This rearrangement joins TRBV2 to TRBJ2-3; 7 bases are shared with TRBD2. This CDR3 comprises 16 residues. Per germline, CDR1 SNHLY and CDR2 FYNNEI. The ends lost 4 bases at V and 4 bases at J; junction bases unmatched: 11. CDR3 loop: CASSGPGGRRADTQYF. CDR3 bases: TGTGCCAGCAGTGGCCCGGGCGGGAGAAGAGCAGATACGCAGTATTTT. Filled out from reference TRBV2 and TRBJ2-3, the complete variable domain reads EPEVTQTPSHQVTQMGQEVILRCVPISNHLYFYWYRQILGQKVEFLVSFYNNEISEKSEIFDDQFSVERPDGSNFTLKIRSTKLEDSAMYFCASSGPGGRRADTQYFGPGTRLTVL.

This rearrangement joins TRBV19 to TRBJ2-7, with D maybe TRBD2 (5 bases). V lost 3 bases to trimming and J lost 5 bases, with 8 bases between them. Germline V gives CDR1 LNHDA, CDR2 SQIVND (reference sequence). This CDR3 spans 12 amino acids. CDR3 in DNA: TGTGCCAGTAGTATGACCGGGGACGAGCAGTACTTC. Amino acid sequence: CASSMTGDEQYF.

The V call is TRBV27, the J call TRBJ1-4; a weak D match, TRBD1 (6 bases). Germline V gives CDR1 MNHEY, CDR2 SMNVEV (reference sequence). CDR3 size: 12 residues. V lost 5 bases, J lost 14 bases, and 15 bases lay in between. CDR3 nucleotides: TGTGCCAGCAGTCCCCTACAGGGCGCCCTGTTTTTT. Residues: CASSPLQGALFF.

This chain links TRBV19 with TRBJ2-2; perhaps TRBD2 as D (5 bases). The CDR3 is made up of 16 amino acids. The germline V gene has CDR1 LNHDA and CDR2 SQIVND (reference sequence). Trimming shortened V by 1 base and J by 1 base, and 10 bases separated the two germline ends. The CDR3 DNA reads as TGTGCCAGTAGTATAGGAGGGTTGGGGAACACCGGGGAGCTGTTTTTT. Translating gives CASSIGGLGNTGELFF.

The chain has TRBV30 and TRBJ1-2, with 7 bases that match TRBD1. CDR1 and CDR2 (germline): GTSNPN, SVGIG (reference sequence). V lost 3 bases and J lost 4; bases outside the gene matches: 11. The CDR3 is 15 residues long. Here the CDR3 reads CAWSLATGAFYGYTF. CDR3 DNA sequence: TGTGCCTGGAGCCTCGCAACAGGGGCATTCTATGGCTACACCTTC.

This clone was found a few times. In nucleotides, the CDR3 is TGCGCCAGCAGCTCCAGGGGGGTGGACACCGGGGAGCTGTTTTTT. Its translation: CASSSRGVDTGELFF. This chain connects TRBV5-1 to TRBJ2-2; perhaps TRBD1 as D (7 bases). The CDR3 has 15 residues. Germline assignment: CDR1 SGHRS and CDR2 YFSETQ. V lost 3 bases and J 3 bases, leaving 12 bases between the germline ends.

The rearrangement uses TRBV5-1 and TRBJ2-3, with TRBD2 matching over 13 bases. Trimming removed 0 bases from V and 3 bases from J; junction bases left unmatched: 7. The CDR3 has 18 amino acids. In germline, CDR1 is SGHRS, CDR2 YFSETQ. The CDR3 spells CASSLGGLAGEKTDTQYF. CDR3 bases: TGCGCCAGCAGCTTGGGAGGACTAGCGGGAGAGAAAACAGATACGCAGTATTTT. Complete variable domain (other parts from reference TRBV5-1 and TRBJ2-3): KAGVTQTPRYLIKTRGQQVTLSCSPISGHRSVSWYQQTPGQGLQFLFEYFSETQRNKGNFPGRFSGRQFSNSRSEMNVSTLELGDSALYLCASSLGGLAGEKTDTQYFGPGTRLTVL.

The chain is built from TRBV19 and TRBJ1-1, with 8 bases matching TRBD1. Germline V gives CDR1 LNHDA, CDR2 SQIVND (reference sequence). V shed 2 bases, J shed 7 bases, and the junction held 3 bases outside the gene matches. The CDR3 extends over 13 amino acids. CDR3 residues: CASSISGGLEAFF. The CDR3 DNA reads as TGTGCCAGTAGTATATCAGGGGGCCTTGAAGCTTTCTTT.

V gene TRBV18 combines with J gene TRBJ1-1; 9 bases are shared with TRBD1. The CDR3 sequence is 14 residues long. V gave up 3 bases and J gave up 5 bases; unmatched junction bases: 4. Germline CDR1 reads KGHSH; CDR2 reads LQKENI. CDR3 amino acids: CASSPDRGETEAFF. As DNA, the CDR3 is TGTGCCAGCTCACCGGACAGGGGTGAGACTGAAGCTTTCTTT.

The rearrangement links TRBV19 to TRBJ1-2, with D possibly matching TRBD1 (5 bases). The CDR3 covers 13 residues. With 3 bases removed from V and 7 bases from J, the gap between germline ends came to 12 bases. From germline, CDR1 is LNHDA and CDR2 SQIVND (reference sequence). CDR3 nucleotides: TGTGCCAGTAGTATGTTTCCAGGGTCTGGCTACACCTTC. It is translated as CASSMFPGSGYTF.

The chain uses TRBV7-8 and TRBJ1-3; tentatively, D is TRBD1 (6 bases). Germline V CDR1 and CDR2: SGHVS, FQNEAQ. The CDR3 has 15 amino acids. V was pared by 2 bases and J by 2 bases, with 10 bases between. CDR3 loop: CASSLNRDPGNTIYF. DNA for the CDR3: TGTGCCAGCAGCTTAAACAGGGATCCTGGAAACACCATATATTTT. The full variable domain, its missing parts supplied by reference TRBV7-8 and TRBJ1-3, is GAGVSQSPRYKVAKRGQDVALRCDPISGHVSLFWYQQALGQGPEFLTYFQNEAQLDKSGLPSDRFFAERPEGSVSTLKIQRTQQEDSAVYLCASSLNRDPGNTIYFGEGSWLTVV.

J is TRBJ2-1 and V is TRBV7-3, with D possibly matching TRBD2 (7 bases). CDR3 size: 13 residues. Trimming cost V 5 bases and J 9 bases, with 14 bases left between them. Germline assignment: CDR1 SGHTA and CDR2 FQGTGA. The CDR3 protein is CASSPGGDGEQFF. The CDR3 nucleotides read TGTGCCAGCAGCCCGGGGGGCGACGGTGAGCAGTTCTTC. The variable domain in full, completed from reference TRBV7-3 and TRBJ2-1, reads GAGVSQTPSNKVTEKGKYVELRCDPISGHTALYWYRQSLGQGPEFLIYFQGTGAADDSGLPNDRFFAVRPEGSVSTLKIQRTERGDSAVYLCASSPGGDGEQFFGPGTRLTVL.

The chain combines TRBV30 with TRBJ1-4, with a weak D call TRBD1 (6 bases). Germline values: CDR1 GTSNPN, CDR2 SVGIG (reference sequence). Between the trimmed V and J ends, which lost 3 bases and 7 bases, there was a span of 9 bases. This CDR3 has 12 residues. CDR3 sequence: CAWSRGGEKLFF. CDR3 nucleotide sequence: TGTGCCTGGAGCAGGGGTGGTGAAAAACTGTTTTTT.

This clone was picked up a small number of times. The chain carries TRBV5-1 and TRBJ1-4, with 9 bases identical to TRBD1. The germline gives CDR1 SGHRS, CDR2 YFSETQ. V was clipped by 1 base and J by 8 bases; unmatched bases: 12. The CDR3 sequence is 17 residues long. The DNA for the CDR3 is TGCGCCAGCAGCTTGTTGCGTCGGGACAGGGTAGGAGAAAAACTGTTTTTT. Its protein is CASSLLRRDRVGEKLFF.

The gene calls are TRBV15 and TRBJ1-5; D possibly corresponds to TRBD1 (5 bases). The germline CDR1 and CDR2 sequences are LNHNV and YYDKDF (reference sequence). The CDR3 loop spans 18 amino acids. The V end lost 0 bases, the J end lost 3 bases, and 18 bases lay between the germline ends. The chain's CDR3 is CATSREGLTRVPNQPQHF. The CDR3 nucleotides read TGTGCCACCAGCAGAGAGGGGCTTACCCGGGTTCCCAATCAGCCCCAGCATTTT.